Detailed here is one TCR beta chain. There is no known antigen for this receptor. The sample holds no much larger clone one base away, and base qualities are not on file. This entry comes from a study of T cells in Graves' hyperthyroidism and ophthalmopathy (dated by TCRdb to the late 2010s). Looking at the study overall: Peripheral blood was collected at initial diagnosis, before any treatment. The roughly 91 discovery patients were randomly divided into training and test sets at a 7:3 ratio. The paper describes TCR Vbeta CDR3 sequencing of about 140 peripheral blood samples, made up of about 40 ophthalmopathy patients, 70 to 75 hyperthyroidism patients and roughly 17 progressor patients. Following sampling, methimazole starting at 30 mg daily was given to hyperthyroidism patients, and high-dose intravenous methylprednisolone was given to ophthalmopathy patients. TCR V-J signatures able to tell the groups apart were searched for in a discovery cohort of 100 or so patients, of whom over 40 had Graves' ophthalmopathy and roughly 58 had stable Graves' hyperthyroidism. Whether ophthalmopathy could be predicted prospectively was tested in an independent validation cohort made up of about 20 hyperthyroidism patients plus 17 patients who later progressed to ophthalmopathy. The study also compared thyroid tissue and blood T-cell repertoires from 6 or 7 Graves' hyperthyroidism patients.

The paper's findings and limits, for the study overall: A model built on a 13 V-J signature distinguished ophthalmopathy from stable hyperthyroidism, reaching 87.88% sensitivity and approximately 81% specificity in cross-validation and 80%/75% in testing. In validation, progression to ophthalmopathy was predicted by the model with about 70% sensitivity and 72% to 85% specificity, a median of roughly 6.4 months before onset. Sample size was not statistically predetermined, and blinding of investigators to group allocation was not performed. Most expanded thyroid clonotypes (frequency above 0.001) were also detected in blood, a finding suggesting that blood repertoires may reflect thyroid immune responses.

Stable Graves' hyperthyroidism was defined as no progression to ophthalmopathy during 18 months of follow-up. Hyperthyroidism patients were aged 18 to 65 years and newly diagnosed, with disease duration of less than 2 months. Patients with uncontrolled infections, other autoimmune diseases, pregnancy or lactation were excluded. Diagnoses were established on the basis of clinical symptoms, serum thyroxine and TRAb, thyroid ultrasound, and orbital computed tomography. PBMCs were separated from approximately 9.9 ml of fresh peripheral blood using Ficoll-Paque density gradient centrifugation. Trizol reagent was used to extract total RNA, and RNA quality was then checked on an Agilent 2100 Bioanalyzer. Amplification of TCR beta CDR3 regions was carried out from RNA transcripts. For the first round of RT-PCR on the TCR CDR3, the HTBI primer set was used together with the Qiagen OneStep RT-PCR kit. Libraries were constructed in a second round of multiplex PCR, after which size selection and purification were carried out. Sequencing of the libraries was done on an Illumina HiSeq2000 using paired-end 100 bp reads. In the paper's pipeline: SOAPnuke was used to process the raw data, removing reads that contained adapters or uncalled bases, had a mean Phred below 15, or lacked an exact match to the constant primer or identifier. High-quality paired reads were merged using COPE v1.2.5, and each unique nucleotide sequence was defined as a clonotype. Clonotypes were aligned to IMGT TRBV, TRBD and TRBJ reference segments using MiTCR v1.1. Only V-J combinations with frequency above 0.0001, covering roughly 99% of repertoires, were analysed. A TCS score was defined as the ratio of F50 (clonal expansion) to E x V (chaos), with BLOSUM62-based TCRdist applied between CDR3 peptides within each V-J. Welch's t-statistics and random forest reduced roughly 540 V-J features to 10 to 15, which were used in a naive Bayes classifier (R e1071). Clones were called with MiXCR by TCRdb after fastp trimmed the public reads at Q25, and only in-frame beta chains were retained. Each CDR3 protein appears once, grouped with its most common genes and DNA. V and J calls and clone size were set by TCRdb, not the authors. The table for this sample lists some 300,000 distinct CDR3 sequences; roughly 17% of them were counted only once. The ten largest clones take up approximately 31% of the sample.

CDR3 length: 14 amino acids, cysteine to phenylalanine. Only the CDR3 part of the read is kept: 42 bases, read in frame from the first base. CDR1 SQVTM and CDR2 ANQGSEA are derived from the germline V gene. The germline ends are 19 bases apart after V is trimmed by 6 bases and J by 5 bases. This receptor was identified in a man aged 25 to 40 with Graves' hyperthyroidism. Here the chain combines TRBV29-1 and TRBJ1-1; TRBD1 is possibly the D segment (6 matching bases). Sequencing was performed on blood. The nucleotide sequence reads as follows: TGCAGCGTCTACAGGGTAACAGGAGGGACTGAAGCTTTCTTT. This is translated as CSVYRVTGGTEAFF.